A single sample is the source of the 27 T cell receptor beta chains below, sequenced in a study of T cells in Graves' hyperthyroidism and ophthalmopathy. Authors of the study amplified TCR beta CDR3 regions from RNA transcripts. An initial round of RT-PCR targeting the TCR CDR3 relied on the HTBI primer set. TCRdb reanalysed the multiplex PCR reads using MiXCR and keeps one entry per CDR3 protein. The table lists 560,000 or so distinct CDR3 sequences, around 45% of them singletons. Sequenced input: peripheral blood or thyroid tissue (not recorded which). Receptor source: a woman younger than 35 with Graves' hyperthyroidism.

This clonotype has just a few counts. The V and J genes are TRBV2 and TRBJ2-7; D remains unclear. Germline CDR1 is SNHLY and CDR2 is FYNNEI. The ends were cut back, 0 bases at V and 2 bases at J, with 14 bases in the middle. CDR3 size: 16 residues. The DNA for the CDR3 is TGTGCCAGCAGTGAAGCGCGCGGAACACGAACCTACGAGCAGTACTTC. Its protein product is CASSEARGTRTYEQYF.

The rearrangement uses TRBV20-1 and TRBJ2-5; D is uncertain. Between the trimmed V and J ends, which lost 1 base and 3 bases, there was a span of 18 bases. Germline CDR1 is DFQATT and CDR2 is SNEGSKA (reference sequence). The CDR3 runs 16 residues. The CDR3 here is CSARAASNKAKETQYF. The CDR3 region has the DNA TGCAGTGCTAGAGCGGCTTCCAATAAAGCAAAAGAGACCCAGTACTTC.

This clonotype appeared many times. This rearrangement joins TRBV5-1 to TRBJ1-5; no clear D gene. CDR1 SGHRS and CDR2 YFSETQ come from the germline V gene. Trimming pared 2 bases from V and 0 bases from J, leaving 3 bases between. The CDR3 loop spans 13 amino acids. As DNA, the CDR3 is TGCGCCAGCAGCTTTTTTAGCAATCAGCCCCAGCATTTT. It is translated as CASSFFSNQPQHF.

Concerning this clonotype itself: The junction and the germline gene differ at one end; a read error may be behind it. V gene TRBV10-3 combines with J gene TRBJ1-2; D possibly corresponds to TRBD1 (6 bases). Germline V lookup: CDR1 ENHRY, CDR2 SYGVKD. This CDR3 is 13 amino acids long. The CDR3 is CASSYPGGAGYTF. CDR3 DNA sequence: TGTGCCAGCAGTTACCCCGGGGGGGCTGGCTACACCTTC.

This clonotype was detected a few times. The chain links TRBV7-9 to TRBJ2-5; the match to TRBD1 covers 7 bases. The CDR3 spans 14 residues. V lost 5 bases to trimming and J lost 3 bases; unmatched junction nucleotides: 6. Germline CDR1 and CDR2: SEHNR and FQNEAQ (reference sequence). CDR3 region: CASSPQTGKETQYF. DNA of the CDR3: TGTGCCAGCAGCCCGCAGACAGGGAAAGAGACCCAGTACTTC.

The chain uses TRBV19 and TRBJ1-1; no reliable D call. Germline CDR1 reads LNHDA; CDR2 reads SQIVND (reference sequence). Trimming cost V 1 base and J 4 bases, with 19 bases left between them. This CDR3 is 17 amino acids long. Here the CDR3 reads CASSIGGWVRVGTEAFF. Written as DNA, the CDR3 is TGTGCCAGTAGTATAGGAGGCTGGGTGCGAGTAGGCACTGAAGCTTTCTTT.

This sequence joins TRBV7-9 and TRBJ2-7; D assignment may be TRBD1 or TRBD2 (5 bases each). The CDR3 consists of 15 residues. In germline, CDR1 is SEHNR, CDR2 FQNEAQ (reference sequence). V gave up 7 bases and J gave up 0 bases, with 16 bases separating them. CDR3 DNA sequence: TGTGCCAGCACCGGGGACGGGAAGAGCTCCTACGAGCAGTACTTC. This translates into CASTGDGKSSYEQYF.

There are a few counts of this clonotype. The rearrangement joins TRBV7-9 to TRBJ2-7; TRBD2 matches at 8 bases. The germline CDR1 and CDR2 sequences are SEHNR and FQNEAQ (reference sequence). The V and J ends lost 4 bases and 3 bases, in that order; junction bases with no gene match: 8. The CDR3 covers 15 residues. The CDR3 is CASSSRGLGIYEQYF. The CDR3 nucleotides are TGTGCCAGCAGCTCTCGGGGACTAGGGATCTACGAGCAGTACTTC. The whole variable domain, filled in from reference TRBV7-9 and TRBJ2-7, reads DTGVSQNPRHKITKRGQNVTFRCDPISEHNRLYWYRQTLGQGPEFLTYFQNEAQLEKSRLLSDRFSAERPKGSFSTLEIQRTEQGDSAMYLCASSSRGLGIYEQYFGPGTRLTVT.

The rearrangement links TRBV7-9 to TRBJ2-7; 7 nucleotides agree with TRBD1. There are 16 residues in the CDR3. From germline, CDR1 is SEHNR and CDR2 FQNEAQ (reference sequence). Trimming removed 0 bases from V and 0 bases from J; junction bases left unmatched: 5. The CDR3 DNA sequence: TGTGCCAGCAGCTTAGCTAGTGGACAGGTCTCCTACGAGCAGTACTTC. It specifies CASSLASGQVSYEQYF.

A remark on this clonotype: A much larger clone is a single base away; this may be a read error. The chain couples TRBV10-3 to TRBJ1-2; 10 bases are a match to TRBD1. The germline V gene encodes CDR1 ENHRY and CDR2 SYGVKD. Trimming at V came to 10 bases and at J to 5 bases, leaving 10 bases not matched to a gene. CDR3 size: 14 residues. CDR3 region: CATRWDRGDYGYTF. CDR3 bases: TGTGCCACCAGGTGGGACAGGGGCGATTATGGCTACACCTTC.

This clonotype was counted many times. The CDR3 coding sequence is TGTGCCAGCAGCGTAGTGCAAAATACGGAGCAGTACTTC. Amino acid sequence: CASSVVQNTEQYF. The chain joins TRBV9 to TRBJ2-7; no firm D call. V lost 0 bases to trimming and J lost 7 bases, with 11 bases between them. Germline V gene lookup returns CDR1 SGDLS and CDR2 YYNGEE. CDR3 size: 13 residues.

The V call is TRBV11-2, the J call TRBJ2-5; the match to TRBD2 covers 11 bases. V was clipped by 0 bases and J by 1 base; unmatched bases: 4. Germline loops: CDR1 SGHAT, CDR2 FQNNGV. The CDR3 is made up of 17 amino acids. CDR3 in amino acids: CASSLERLAGGQETQYF. Written as DNA, the CDR3 is TGTGCCAGCAGCTTAGAGAGGCTAGCGGGAGGCCAAGAGACCCAGTACTTC.

This clonotype was detected only a few times. V gene TRBV20-1 combines with J gene TRBJ1-2, with 10 bases aligning to TRBD1. V dropped 7 bases and J dropped 6; count of bases not matched to a gene: 5. Germline CDR1 DFQATT, CDR2 SNEGSKA (reference sequence). This CDR3 spans 12 amino acids. CDR3 bases: TGCAGTGTAGCAGGACAGGGGGATGGCTACACCTTC. It translates to CSVAGQGDGYTF.

This clonotype was detected only a few times. At one end, the junction sequence differs from germline, possibly due to a read error. This chain joins TRBV5-5 and TRBJ1-4, with D tentatively TRBD1 (5 bases). Germline lookup yields CDR1 SGHKS and CDR2 YYEKEE (reference sequence). The CDR3 is 15 residues long. The CDR3 loop is CASSAAGGGNEKLFF. As DNA, the CDR3 is TGCGCCAGCAGTGCCGCCGGGGGTGGGAATGAAAAACTGTTTTTT.

This clonotype was observed a handful of times. The V and J genes are TRBV12-3 or TRBV12-4 and TRBJ2-7; 9 bases match TRBD2. CDR3 length: 14 amino acids. The ends lost 8 bases at V and 5 bases at J; junction bases unmatched: 10. This CDR3 reads CASRSSGRSNEQYF. In DNA, the CDR3 is TGTGCCAGCCGCTCCAGCGGGAGGTCCAACGAGCAGTACTTC.

CDR3 amino acids: CAIKGTGGNSPLHF. The CDR3 DNA is TGTGCCATCAAGGGGACAGGAGGGAATTCACCCCTCCACTTT. The rearrangement links TRBV10-3 to TRBJ1-6, with 8 positions matching TRBD1. Germline CDR1 ENHRY, CDR2 SYGVKD. Losses at the gene ends were 7 bases for V and 7 bases for J; bases not matched to a gene: 6. The CDR3 sequence is 14 residues long.

J is TRBJ2-6 and V is TRBV15; 7 positions agree with TRBD2. The CDR3 runs 16 residues. Germline values: CDR1 LNHNV, CDR2 YYDKDF (reference sequence). The trim removed 5 bases at V and 4 bases at J, leaving 8 bases unmatched. CDR3 in DNA: TGTGCCACCAGCGGCGGGACTATCACCGGGGCCAACGTCCTGACTTTC. Its protein is CATSGGTITGANVLTF.

This clonotype was recorded at least ten times. This chain uses TRBV29-1 with TRBJ2-7; D is unclear. Germline-derived CDR1 and CDR2 are SQVTM and ANQGSEA. Trimming cost V 5 bases and J 5 bases, with 13 bases left between them. CDR3 size: 12 residues. CDR3 loop: CSVSQSGHEQYF. The CDR3 DNA is TGCAGCGTTTCCCAATCAGGCCACGAGCAGTACTTC.

This clonotype was observed once. It is unclear where the CDR3 begins or ends on the DNA, so no DNA is shown, and the CDR3 is as TCRdb lists it. The chain is built from TRBV29-1 and TRBJ1-2; the table assigns TRBD1, which was not confirmed against the DNA. Germline V gives CDR1 SQVTM, CDR2 ANQGSEA. The CDR3 length is 15 residues, termini included. This CDR3 is CSVERAGGAFFGYTF.

The chain employs TRBV29-1 and TRBJ1-2; 8 nucleotides match TRBD1. This CDR3 is 14 amino acids long. Germline CDR1 is SQVTM and CDR2 is ANQGSEA. V was pared by 4 bases and J by 4 bases, with 8 bases of the junction left unmatched. Written as DNA, the CDR3 is TGCAGCGTTGCACAGGGGGACAGATTCTATGGCTACACCTTC. Amino acids: CSVAQGDRFYGYTF. Looking up the rest from reference TRBV29-1 and TRBJ1-2 gives the full variable domain: SAVISQKPSRDICQRGTSLTIQCQVDSQVTMMFWYRQQPGQSLTLIATANQGSEATYESGFVIDKFPISRPNLTFSTLTVSNMSPEDSSIYLCSVAQGDRFYGYTFGSGTRLTVV.

The V gene is TRBV5-1, the J gene TRBJ2-7, with 7 positions matching TRBD1. The trim removed 4 bases at V and 3 bases at J, leaving 7 bases unmatched. Germline loops: CDR1 SGHRS, CDR2 YFSETQ. CDR3 size: 14 residues. The CDR3 sequence is CASSRQGMNYEQYF. The CDR3 nucleotides read TGCGCCAGCAGCCGACAGGGAATGAACTACGAGCAGTACTTC. Full variable domain (outside the CDR3, taken from reference TRBV5-1 and TRBJ2-7): KAGVTQTPRYLIKTRGQQVTLSCSPISGHRSVSWYQQTPGQGLQFLFEYFSETQRNKGNFPGRFSGRQFSNSRSEMNVSTLELGDSALYLCASSRQGMNYEQYFGPGTRLTVT.

This chain links TRBV10-3 with TRBJ1-2, with D maybe TRBD1 (5 bases). CDR1 and CDR2 (germline): ENHRY, SYGVKD. The CDR3 loop spans 13 amino acids. Trimming stripped 6 bases from V and 4 bases from J, with 12 bases between. CDR3 sequence reads: CAIRRGASYGYTF. DNA of the CDR3: TGTGCCATCAGGAGGGGCGCAAGCTATGGCTACACCTTC.

The genes are TRBV14 and TRBJ1-2; 8 bases agree with TRBD1. Unmatched junction bases numbered 8, after V lost 5 bases and J lost 6 bases. CDR3 size: 14 residues. The germline CDR1 and CDR2 sequences are SGHDN and FVKESK. In DNA, the CDR3 is TGTGCCAGCAGCGTTGATTCAGGGGGCGATGGCTACACCTTC. This gives the protein CASSVDSGGDGYTF.

This clonotype occurred many times. This sequence joins TRBV20-1 and TRBJ2-5, with D unclear. Trimming cost V 4 bases and J 5 bases, with 14 bases left between them. The CDR3 contains 13 residues. Germline assignment: CDR1 DFQATT and CDR2 SNEGSKA (reference sequence). CDR3 amino acids: CSAKVGSGETQYF. CDR3 bases: TGCAGTGCTAAAGTCGGGTCCGGGGAGACCCAGTACTTC.

The rearrangement links TRBV2 to TRBJ2-7, with D possibly TRBD2 on 6 matching bases. Trimming cost V 9 bases and J 6 bases, with 18 bases left between them. CDR1 and CDR2 (germline): SNHLY, FYNNEI. CDR3 size: 13 residues. The CDR3: CASGGGLEAEQYF. CDR3 DNA: TGTGCCAGTGGTGGAGGGCTCGAGGCCGAGCAGTACTTC.

The V gene is TRBV2, the J gene TRBJ2-7; no clear D gene. The CDR3 consists of 13 residues. The V and J ends lost 3 bases and 0 bases respectively, with 6 bases between them. From germline, CDR1 is SNHLY and CDR2 FYNNEI. In DNA form, the CDR3 reads TGTGCCAGCAGTGATGACATCTCCTACGAGCAGTACTTC. It codes for CASSDDISYEQYF. The full variable domain, its missing parts supplied by reference TRBV2 and TRBJ2-7, is EPEVTQTPSHQVTQMGQEVILRCVPISNHLYFYWYRQILGQKVEFLVSFYNNEISEKSEIFDDQFSVERPDGSNFTLKIRSTKLEDSAMYFCASSDDISYEQYFGPGTRLTVT.

This sequence joins TRBV10-2 and TRBJ1-2; no firm D call. Germline lookup yields CDR1 WSHSY and CDR2 SAAADI. V shed 3 bases and J shed 6 bases, with 8 bases lying between them. CDR3 length equals 12 residues. The CDR3 sequence: CASSDSWDGYTF. The DNA for the CDR3 is TGCGCCAGCAGTGACAGTTGGGATGGCTACACCTTC.